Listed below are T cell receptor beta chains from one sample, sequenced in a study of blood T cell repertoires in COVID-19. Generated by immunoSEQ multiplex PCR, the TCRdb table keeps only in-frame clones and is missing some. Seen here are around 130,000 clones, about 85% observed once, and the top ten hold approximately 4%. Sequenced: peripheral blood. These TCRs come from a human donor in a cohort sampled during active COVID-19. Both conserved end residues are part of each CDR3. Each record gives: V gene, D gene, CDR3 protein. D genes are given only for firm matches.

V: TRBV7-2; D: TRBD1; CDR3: CASSLRTGIGEQFF
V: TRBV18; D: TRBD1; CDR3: CASSPLPDRDYGYTF
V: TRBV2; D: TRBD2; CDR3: CASSGGTSGGYNEQFF
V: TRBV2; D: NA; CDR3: CASTGQGTGELFF
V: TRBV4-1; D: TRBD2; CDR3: CASSGLDMGWAGELFF
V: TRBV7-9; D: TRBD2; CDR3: CASSSPSSGGGRYNEQFF
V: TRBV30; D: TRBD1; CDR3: CAWSVLGGQANQPQHF
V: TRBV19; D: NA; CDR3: CASSPRTVLYNEQFF
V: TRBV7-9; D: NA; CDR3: CASDSPRQGGVRGETQYF
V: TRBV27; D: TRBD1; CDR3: CASSLSARTGNGYTF
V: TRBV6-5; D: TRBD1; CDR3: CASSYHWTGGNQPQHF
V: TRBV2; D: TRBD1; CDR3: CASRGGGNQPQHF
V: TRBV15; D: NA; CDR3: CATSSGGDRETQYF
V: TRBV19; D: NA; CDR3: CASSIVATNYGYTF
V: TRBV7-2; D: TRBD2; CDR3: CASSSPSGSAHNEQFF
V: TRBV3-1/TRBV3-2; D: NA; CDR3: CASSQGAWERETQYF
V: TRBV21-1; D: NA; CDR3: CASSIFRGELFF
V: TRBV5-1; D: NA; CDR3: CASSAGQLGNEKLFF
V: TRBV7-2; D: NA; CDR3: CASSKDGRGTQETQYF
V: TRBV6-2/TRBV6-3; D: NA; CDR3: CASSLWRGLGNTIYF
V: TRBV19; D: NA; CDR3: CASSIRGLGSPLHF
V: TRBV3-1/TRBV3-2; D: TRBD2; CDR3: CASSQASAGRYNEQFF
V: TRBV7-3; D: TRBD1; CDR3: CASSSRQGVGTGELFF
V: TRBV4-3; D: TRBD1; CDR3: CASSDRVGGYTF
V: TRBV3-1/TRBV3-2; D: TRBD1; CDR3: CASSPNRGDSPLHF
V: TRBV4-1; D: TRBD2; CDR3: CASSQDEVRGETQYF
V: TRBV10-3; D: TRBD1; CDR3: CASDRGPDQPQHF
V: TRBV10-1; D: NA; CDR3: CASRPVSHKRTEAFF
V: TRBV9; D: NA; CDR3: CASSARSTRTYEQYF
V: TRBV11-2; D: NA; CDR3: CASSSGRYNEQFF
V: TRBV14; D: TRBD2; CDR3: CASSLEAGSGEQYF
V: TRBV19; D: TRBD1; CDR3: CASSIDTGTGYGYTF
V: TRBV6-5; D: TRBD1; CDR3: CAGRDRASGELFF
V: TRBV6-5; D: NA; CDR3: CASTEGAGEQFF
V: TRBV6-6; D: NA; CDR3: CASSSGDRFLSTEAFF
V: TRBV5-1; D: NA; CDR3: CASSLGDTLDEQFF
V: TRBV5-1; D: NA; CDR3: CASSPWTRGNTEAFF
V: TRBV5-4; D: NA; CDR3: CASSVGQRSGANVLTF
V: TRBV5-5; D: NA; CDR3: CASSLGVGGELFF
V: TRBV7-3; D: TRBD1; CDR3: CASSTGGAGETQYF
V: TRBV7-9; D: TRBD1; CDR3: CASSSGGPANEKLFF
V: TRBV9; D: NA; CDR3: CASNPGGGWTEAFF
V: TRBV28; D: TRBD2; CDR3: CASSSLAGGTDTQYF
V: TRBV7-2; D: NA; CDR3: CASSLEAGVGNTIYF